This T cell receptor beta chain was recovered during a study of early T cells in non-severe SARS-CoV-2 infection. This clonotype has ten or more counts. TCRdb passed the 5' RACE reads through MiXCR, listing each CDR3 protein once. Of over 30,000 distinct CDR3 sequences listed, around 4.3% are singletons. The CDR3 covers 15 residues. The V end was cut by 5 bases, the J end by 7 bases, with 17 bases between. The source is an adult who was a healthcare worker with PCR-confirmed SARS-CoV-2 infection or an uninfected control (not recorded which). This chain links TRBV12-3 or TRBV12-4 with TRBJ2-2; D is perhaps TRBD2 (5 bases). The sample comprised whole blood. In DNA form, the CDR3 reads TGTGCCAGCAGTCCCTGGATCACCGAGGGCGGGGAGCTGTTTTTT. This codes for CASSPWITEGGELFF.